The 31 T cell receptor beta chains below were found in one sample sequenced in a study of monozygotic twins with inflammatory bowel disease. No DNA is given; TCRdb re-called the 5' RACE reads and lists each CDR3 protein once. Recorded for this sample: fewer than 200,000 distinct CDR3 sequences. Sequenced input: blood. Receptor source: a human donor with ulcerative colitis or Crohn's disease, or a healthy co-twin of an affected twin (not recorded which).

The chain is built from TRBV5-6 and TRBJ2-7; absent DNA, TCRdb's TRBD1 call cannot be checked. Germline loops: CDR1 SGHDT, CDR2 YYEEEE. The CDR3 has 14 amino acids. This CDR3 reads CASSPRTTSYEQYF.

The chain couples TRBV20-1 to TRBJ2-1; there is no DNA to check the TCRdb D call of TRBD2. The V gene's germline CDR1 is DFQATT and CDR2 SNEGSKA (reference sequence). The CDR3 totals 11 residues. CDR3 sequence: CSATSVNEQFF.

The chain recombines TRBV20-1 with TRBJ2-1; as DNA is missing, the TRBD1 call by TCRdb cannot be tested. Germline V CDR1 and CDR2: DFQATT, SNEGSKA (reference sequence). CDR3 length equals 14 residues. The CDR3 loop is CSAQPGGENNEQFF.

The genes are TRBV7-6 and TRBJ2-7; the TRBD1 assignment by TCRdb is unverifiable without DNA. From germline, CDR1 is SGHVS and CDR2 FNYEAQ. The CDR3 has 12 residues. CDR3 protein: CASSFDWAQQYF.

The gene calls are TRBV28 and TRBJ2-3; TCRdb returns TRBD1, unconfirmable since there is no DNA. The CDR3 length is 17 residues. Germline-derived CDR1 and CDR2 are MDHEN and SYDVKM. The CDR3 region is CASSFVVAQGDSDTQYF.

The rearrangement uses TRBV5-4 and TRBJ2-2; TCRdb outputs TRBD1, but without DNA this stays unchecked. CDR3 length: 15 residues. Germline V gene sequence: CDR1 SGHNT, CDR2 YYREEE (reference sequence). The CDR3 spells CASSLGQLNTGELFF.

The chain uses TRBV7-2 and TRBJ2-7; TCRdb outputs TRBD1, but without DNA this stays unchecked. The germline gives CDR1 SGHTA, CDR2 FQGNSA. The length of the CDR3 is 12 residues. CDR3 protein: CASRQGGYEQYF.

The rearrangement joins TRBV6-5 to TRBJ2-2. The CDR3 spans 15 residues. From germline, CDR1 is MNHEY and CDR2 SVGAGI. The CDR3 is CASSYSGVPPGELFF.

The chain joins TRBV12-3 or TRBV12-4 to TRBJ1-5. This CDR3 has 12 amino acids. CDR3: CASRLGNQPQHF.

This chain uses TRBV5-4 with TRBJ1-2; lacking DNA, the TRBD1 call made by TCRdb goes unchecked. The CDR3 totals 15 residues. Germline V gene lookup returns CDR1 SGHNT and CDR2 YYREEE (reference sequence). CDR3 sequence: CASSLGVRDRGGYTF.

The CDR3 is CASSLELLRQRNEQFF. The chain carries TRBV5-1 and TRBJ2-1; TCRdb selects TRBD2, and the lack of DNA leaves this call unchecked. The CDR3 runs to 16 residues. The germline V gene encodes CDR1 SGHRS and CDR2 YFSETQ.

This chain joins TRBV3-1 and TRBJ2-1; TCRdb's D gene call, TRBD1, goes unchecked for lack of DNA. CDR3 length: 15 amino acids. CDR1 and CDR2 (germline): LGHDT, YNNKEL (reference sequence). The CDR3 here is CASSPRQGLRNEQFF.

CDR3 sequence: CASSEREDNEQFF. J is TRBJ2-1 and V is TRBV19; there is no DNA to check the TCRdb D call of TRBD2. The CDR3 consists of 13 residues. The germline CDR1 and CDR2 sequences are LNHDA and SQIVND (reference sequence).

The J gene is TRBJ2-3, the V gene TRBV3-1; TCRdb calls TRBD2, which cannot be checked without DNA. CDR1 and CDR2 (germline): LGHDT, YNNKEL (reference sequence). This CDR3 spans 15 amino acids. The chain's CDR3 is CASSPLSGGQDTQYF.

The J gene is TRBJ2-1, the V gene TRBV12-5. This CDR3 spans 15 amino acids. Germline V gene sequence: CDR1 LGHNT, CDR2 FRNRAP. The CDR3 sequence is CASGSDGLSYNEQFF.

This chain joins TRBV3-1 and TRBJ1-1. There are 14 residues in the CDR3. Germline loops: CDR1 LGHDT, CDR2 YNNKEL (reference sequence). The CDR3 loop is CASSQAYRNTEAFF.

The chain carries TRBV7-9 and TRBJ2-7; TCRdb proposes TRBD1, but this gene call is untestable without DNA. From germline, CDR1 is SEHNR and CDR2 FQNEAQ (reference sequence). This CDR3 has 15 residues. Here the CDR3 reads CASSLPTGESYEQYF. Variable domain in full (rest from reference TRBV7-9 and TRBJ2-7): DTGVSQNPRHKITKRGQNVTFRCDPISEHNRLYWYRQTLGQGPEFLTYFQNEAQLEKSRLLSDRFSAERPKGSFSTLEIQRTEQGDSAMYLCASSLPTGESYEQYFGPGTRLTVT.

The chain carries TRBV4-3 and TRBJ1-2; TCRdb reports TRBD1, a call that lacks DNA to check it against. Germline V lookup: CDR1 LGHNA, CDR2 YSLEER. CDR3 length: 16 amino acids. The CDR3 protein is CASSPLEGRSYSGYTF.

The rearrangement links TRBV6-2 or TRBV6-3 to TRBJ2-7; TCRdb's D call, TRBD2, is unchecked because there is no DNA. The CDR3 runs 15 residues. Germline CDR1 MNHEY, CDR2 SVGEGT. The CDR3 spells CASRPPRLAGGEQYF.

This chain links TRBV5-1 with TRBJ2-3. Looked up from germline, CDR1 is SGHRS and CDR2 is YFSETQ. The CDR3 length is 15 residues. This CDR3 reads CASSLFRLNTDTQYF.

This chain links TRBV20-1 with TRBJ1-3. Germline V gene data show CDR1 as DFQATT and CDR2 as SNEGSKA (reference sequence). This CDR3 is built from 13 residues. CDR3 sequence reads: CSAQGQSGNTIYF.

This chain joins TRBV27 and TRBJ1-2; TCRdb's D call, TRBD1, is unchecked because there is no DNA. The CDR3 contains 15 residues. The germline V gene has CDR1 MNHEY and CDR2 SMNVEV (reference sequence). The CDR3 sequence is CASSFVRGAWYGYTF.

This chain uses TRBV20-1 with TRBJ2-3. The CDR3 has 13 amino acids. The germline gives CDR1 DFQATT, CDR2 SNEGSKA (reference sequence). The CDR3 loop is CSALTTSPDTQYF.

The genes are TRBV10-3 and TRBJ1-1. The V gene's germline CDR1 is ENHRY and CDR2 SYGVKD. This CDR3 region has 13 residues. This CDR3 is CAISETRDTEAFF.

V usage is TRBV2 and J usage is TRBJ1-2. The CDR3 extends over 15 amino acids. Germline-derived CDR1 and CDR2 are SNHLY and FYNNEI. The CDR3 spells CASSDWGGGFDGYTF.

The chain uses TRBV7-3 and TRBJ1-3. CDR1 and CDR2 (germline): SGHTA, FQGTGA. The CDR3 extends over 13 amino acids. The CDR3 sequence is CASSLNDGDTIYF.

This rearrangement joins TRBV7-9 to TRBJ2-1. CDR3 size: 12 residues. The germline gives CDR1 SEHNR, CDR2 FQNEAQ (reference sequence). The CDR3 spells CASSLVGWEQFF.

The gene calls are TRBV30 and TRBJ2-1. CDR3 length equals 14 residues. Looked up from germline, CDR1 is GTSNPN and CDR2 is SVGIG (reference sequence). The CDR3 sequence: CAWGRTGSYNEQFF.

V gene TRBV18 combines with J gene TRBJ1-2. The CDR3 is 14 residues long. The germline gives CDR1 KGHSH, CDR2 LQKENI. The CDR3 protein is CASSPASSNYGYTF.

The rearrangement joins TRBV7-7 to TRBJ1-1; the TCRdb D gene call, TRBD1, has no DNA to confirm it. Germline lookup yields CDR1 SSHAT and CDR2 FNYEAQ (reference sequence). CDR3 length: 13 residues. CDR3 in amino acids: CASSQDRETEAFF. Together with reference TRBV7-7 and TRBJ1-1, the CDR3 gives the full variable domain: GAGVSQSPRYKVTKRGQDVTLRCDPISSHATLYWYQQALGQGPEFLTYFNYEAQPDKSGLPSDRFSAERPEGSISTLTIQRTEQRDSAMYRCASSQDRETEAFFGQGTRLTVV.

This chain links TRBV12-3 or TRBV12-4 with TRBJ2-1; TCRdb's assignment of TRBD1 cannot be checked, as there is no DNA. This CDR3 has 15 amino acids. The CDR3 region is CASSPGQGIYNEQFF.